This T cell receptor (beta chain) is from a study of blood T cell repertoires in COVID-19. At the level of the study: The origin of the acute and convalescent COVID-19 samples was the United States, Italy and Spain.

V was shortened by 1 base and J by 5 bases, with 15 bases between the two germline ends. The V gene's germline CDR1 is LGHNA and CDR2 YSLEER. The CDR3 contains 15 residues. Sequencing was performed with immunoSEQ multiplex PCR; in TCRdb, only in-frame clones are kept and a portion is missing. This table holds approximately 25,000 clones, 82% found once. The chain links TRBV4-3 to TRBJ2-7; D gene uncertain. The sample comprised peripheral blood. This TCR derives from a human donor in a cohort sampled during active COVID-19. CDR3 sequence reads: CASSQVASVANEQYF. The CDR3 region has the DNA TGCGCCAGCAGCCAAGTCGCGAGCGTAGCCAACGAGCAGTACTTC.